A selection of T cell receptor beta chains follows, all from one sample in a study of blood T cell repertoires in COVID-19. The assay was immunoSEQ multiplex PCR, and TCRdb's table has in-frame clones only and misses some. Among some 120,000 clones, approximately 80% were seen once, and the ten largest hold roughly 1.8%. The specimen was peripheral blood. These receptors all come from an older man with acute or convalescent COVID-19. Each CDR3 is given with its conserved first and last residue. The D gene is left open where the match is weak. Size tells how often a clone was seen (once, few, many) or the class of an expanded clone, and some rows leave it out.

d_call j_call clone_size v_call cdr3_aa cdr3_nt
NA TRBJ1-2 NA TRBV5-4 CASSLDSNGGYTF TGTGCCAGCAGCTTGGACAGTAACGGTGGCTACACCTTC
NA TRBJ1-4 NA TRBV3-1/TRBV3-2 CASKPTMGVANEKLFF TGTGCCAGCAAGCCGACTATGGGAGTCGCTAATGAAAAACTGTTTTTT
TRBD1 TRBJ1-1 NA TRBV11-3 CASSLTGGTEAFF TGTGCCAGCAGCTTAACAGGGGGAACTGAAGCTTTCTTT
NA TRBJ1-2 NA TRBV12-3/TRBV12-4 CASSLIGAGYTF TGTGCCAGCAGTTTAATAGGAGCCGGCTACACCTTC
TRBD1 TRBJ2-2 NA TRBV27 CASSLLPGQGSGELFF TGTGCCAGCAGTTTATTACCCGGACAGGGATCCGGGGAGCTGTTTTTT
TRBD1 TRBJ1-2 NA TRBV11-2 CASSRDRVYGYTF TGTGCCAGCAGCCGGGACAGGGTCTATGGCTACACCTTC
TRBD2 TRBJ2-3 NA TRBV2 CASSNQRGITDTQYF TGTGCCAGCAGTAACCAGCGGGGGATCACAGATACGCAGTATTTT
TRBD1 TRBJ1-5 NA TRBV15 CATSRVFPGQGSGNQPQHF TGTGCCACCAGCAGAGTTTTTCCGGGACAGGGGTCGGGCAATCAGCCCCAGCATTTT
NA TRBJ1-3 NA TRBV7-2 CASSPVRTGNTIYF TGTGCCAGCAGCCCTGTGAGAACTGGAAACACCATATATTTT
TRBD1 TRBJ2-2 few TRBV14 CASSQERRDRRHTGELFF TGTGCCAGCAGCCAAGAAAGACGGGACAGGCGACACACCGGGGAGCTGTTTTTT
NA TRBJ1-2 many TRBV2 CASAVGGQSRYGYTF TGTGCCAGCGCTGTCGGAGGACAGTCTCGCTATGGCTACACCTTC
NA TRBJ1-5 few TRBV19 CASRDGTLVNQPQHF TGTGCCAGTAGGGACGGGACACTAGTCAATCAGCCCCAGCATTTT
TRBD1 TRBJ1-4 few TRBV10-1 CASSGDRGTNEKLFF TGCGCCAGCAGTGGGGACAGGGGAACTAATGAAAAACTGTTTTTT
NA TRBJ1-1 NA TRBV7-2 CASYPGERNTEAFF TGTGCCAGTTACCCAGGGGAAAGGAACACTGAAGCTTTCTTT
NA TRBJ1-2 NA TRBV6-6 CASSYTGGYTF TGTGCCAGCAGTTATACGGGTGGCTACACCTTC
TRBD1 TRBJ1-6 NA TRBV10-3 CAISDQTGGSPLHF TGTGCCATCAGTGATCAAACAGGGGGCTCACCCCTCCACTTT
NA TRBJ1-1 NA TRBV5-6 CASSLGSGQNTEAFF TGTGCCAGCAGCTTGGGGTCAGGGCAGAACACTGAAGCTTTCTTT
NA TRBJ1-5 NA TRBV15 CATSRDSTAGDQPQHF TGTGCCACCAGCAGAGATAGTACCGCGGGGGATCAGCCCCAGCATTTT
NA TRBJ2-1 few TRBV27 CASSSSGNEQFF TGTGCCAGCAGTTCCTCAGGGAATGAGCAGTTCTTC
TRBD2 TRBJ2-3 few TRBV5-6 CASSLLAGGASDTQYF TGTGCCAGCAGCTTGCTGGCGGGGGGCGCGTCAGATACGCAGTATTTT
TRBD1 TRBJ1-2 few TRBV6-6 CASSSPGTDYGYTF TGTGCCAGCAGTTCCCCCGGGACAGACTATGGCTACACCTTC
NA TRBJ2-5 medium-sized TRBV5-5 CASSLEGPRQETQYF TGTGCCAGCAGCTTGGAGGGGCCCAGGCAAGAGACCCAGTACTTC
NA TRBJ2-5 once TRBV4-1 CASSQGGGPPETQYF TGCGCCAGCAGCCAGGGGGGGGGCCCCCCGGAGACCCAGTACTTC
TRBD1 TRBJ1-6 NA TRBV7-9 CASSLAWTGANSPLHF TGTGCCAGCAGCTTAGCCTGGACAGGGGCTAATTCACCCCTCCACTTT
TRBD1 TRBJ1-2 NA TRBV4-2 CASSPLPGQGYGYTF TGTGCCAGCAGCCCACTGCCGGGACAGGGTTACGGCTACACCTTC
TRBD2 TRBJ2-2 NA TRBV6-5 CASRGEGYTGELFF TGTGCCAGCAGGGGGGAGGGTTACACCGGGGAGCTGTTTTTT
NA TRBJ1-1 NA TRBV7-6 CASSLGRGRINTEAFF TGTGCCAGCAGCTTAGGCAGGGGACGGATTAACACTGAAGCTTTCTTT
NA TRBJ1-5 NA TRBV19 CASSSSRGRRGNQPQHF TGTGCCAGTAGTTCCTCCAGGGGCCGACGTGGCAATCAGCCCCAGCATTTT
TRBD1 TRBJ1-3 NA TRBV6-5 CASRGQADSGNTIYF TGTGCCAGCAGGGGACAGGCCGACTCTGGAAACACCATATATTTT
NA TRBJ2-1 NA TRBV1 CTSSHGLAGGSQGDVDNEQFF TGCACCAGCAGTCACGGACTAGCGGGGGGATCACAAGGGGACGTAGACAATGAGCAGTTCTTC
NA TRBJ1-1 many TRBV10-3 CAIKTRGEFTEAFF TGTGCCATTAAAACCCGGGGGGAGTTCACTGAAGCTTTCTTT
NA TRBJ1-1 once TRBV7-3 CASSLTVEAEAFF TGTGCCAGCAGCTTAACGGTGGAGGCTGAAGCTTTCTTT
TRBD1 TRBJ1-2 NA TRBV7-2 CASSYSRDRARPNYGYTF TGTGCCAGCAGCTACAGCCGGGACAGGGCGCGTCCAAACTATGGCTACACCTTC
NA TRBJ1-5 NA TRBV19 CASSKYPEGGDQPQHF TGTGCCAGTAGCAAATACCCTGAGGGGGGGGACCAGCCCCAGCATTTT
NA TRBJ2-1 NA TRBV14 CASSQSVYNEQFF TGTGCCAGCAGCCAGTCCGTATACAATGAGCAGTTCTTC
TRBD1 TRBJ2-2 NA TRBV5-4 CASSRQGENTGELFF TGTGCCAGCAGCCGACAGGGTGAAAACACCGGGGAGCTGTTTTTT
NA TRBJ2-5 few TRBV7-9 CASSFIRGGEETQYF TGTGCCAGCAGCTTCATTCGAGGCGGGGAAGAGACCCAGTACTTC
TRBD2 TRBJ2-3 NA TRBV2 CASRVSGGTDTQYF TGTGCCAGCAGGGTTAGCGGGGGCACAGATACGCAGTATTTT
NA TRBJ1-1 NA TRBV11-2 CASRDLRVGTEAFF TGTGCCAGCAGAGATCTCAGGGTGGGCACTGAAGCTTTCTTT
TRBD1 TRBJ2-6 few TRBV7-2 CASSSGGWLAGANVLTF TGTGCCAGCAGCTCAGGGGGATGGCTAGCTGGGGCCAACGTCCTGACTTTC
TRBD1 TRBJ2-7 NA TRBV5-1 CASSGQVHSYEQYF TGCGCCAGCAGCGGACAGGTGCACTCCTACGAGCAGTACTTC
NA TRBJ2-7 NA TRBV15 CATSRDRGSVEQYF TGTGCCACCAGCAGAGATAGGGGCTCTGTCGAGCAGTACTTC